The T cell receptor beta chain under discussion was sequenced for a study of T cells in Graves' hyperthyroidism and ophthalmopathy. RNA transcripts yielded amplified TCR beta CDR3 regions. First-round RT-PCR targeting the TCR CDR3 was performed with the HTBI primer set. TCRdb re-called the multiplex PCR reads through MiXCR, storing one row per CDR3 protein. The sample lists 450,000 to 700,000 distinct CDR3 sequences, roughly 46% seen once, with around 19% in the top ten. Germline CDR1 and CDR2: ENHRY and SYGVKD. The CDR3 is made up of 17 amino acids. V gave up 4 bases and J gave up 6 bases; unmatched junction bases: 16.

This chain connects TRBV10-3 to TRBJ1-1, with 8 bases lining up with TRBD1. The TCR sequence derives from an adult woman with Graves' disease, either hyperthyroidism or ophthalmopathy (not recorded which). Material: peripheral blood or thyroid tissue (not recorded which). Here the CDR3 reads CAISARKTGVEVAEAFF. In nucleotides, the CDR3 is TGTGCCATCAGTGCTAGAAAGACAGGGGTCGAAGTTGCTGAAGCTTTCTTT.